One T cell receptor (beta chain) is described in this entry. The antigen is not known. The sample originates from a study of cytomegalovirus exposure and HLA in healthy donors. A multiplex PCR was run with 60 Vbeta primers and 13 Jbeta primers. TCRdb's copy holds only in-frame clones and misses some; the assay was immunoSEQ multiplex PCR. The sample holds over 100,000 clones; 70% to 80% are singletons and the top ten take 2.5% to 3%. General study findings and limits: CMV antigen specificity was confirmed in vitro for a few CMV-associated chains.

Germline-derived CDR1 and CDR2 are MGHRA and YSYEKL. Trimming cost V 3 bases and J 4 bases, with 13 bases left between them. There are 15 residues in the CDR3. V and J are TRBV4-1 and TRBJ2-1; D may be TRBD2 (6 bases). Sequencing was carried out using PBMCs. The receptor was isolated from a woman aged 18-35 years in good health and CMV-seropositive. CDR3 bases: TGCGCCAGCAGCCACGTTACTAGCCGATACAATGAGCAGTTCTTC. It encodes CASSHVTSRYNEQFF.